The clone carrying this T cell receptor beta chain was seen a few times. The data originate from a study of blood T cells in healthy people across ages. Germline lookup yields CDR1 SGHVS and CDR2 FQNEAQ. V was trimmed by 3 bases and J by 0 bases, leaving 12 bases between them. The length of the CDR3 is 16 residues. Then a second PCR, running about 7 to 11 cycles, was carried out with a sample-barcoded 5' primer and a J-beta primer mix. A template-switch adaptor that had 12 random nucleotides put a tag on each cDNA molecule. TCRdb re-called the 5' RACE reads with MiXCR, one entry per CDR3 protein. The data contain 1.4 million to 1.5 million distinct CDR3 sequences, about 40% of them seen just once; the ten biggest clones take up roughly 7.9%.

Sequencing was done on a sample of blood. The rearrangement joins TRBV7-8 to TRBJ1-5; D gene uncertain. This receptor was identified in a woman younger than 30 in good health. The CDR3 loop reads CASSFRTEHSNQPQHF. CDR3 sequence (DNA): TGTGCCAGCAGCTTCCGGACGGAACATAGCAATCAGCCCCAGCATTTT.